This record covers a single TCR beta chain. This sample was included in a study of blood T cell repertoires in COVID-19. In the study overall: Acute and convalescent COVID-19 specimens originated in the United States, Italy and Spain. T cells, B-cell-depleted T cells, or PBMCs supplied cDNA or gDNA.

V was cut by 8 bases and J by 4 bases, with 17 bases left in between. This CDR3 comprises 13 residues. Germline V gene lookup returns CDR1 SQVTM and CDR2 ANQGSEA. Everyone who took part was about 18 to 89 years old, and they came from about two dozen US areas. The authors' processing: Reference gene primers were amplified, and this amplification served to estimate nucleated cell counts. Here immunoSEQ multiplex PCR was the method, and the copy in TCRdb shows in-frame clones only, minus some. For V, J and clone size, that table is used; D and trimming come from the DNA. The sample lists roughly 220,000 clones, roughly 89% occurring once.

Sequencing was performed on PBMCs or T cells enriched from blood (not recorded which). The chain employs TRBV29-1 and TRBJ1-2; D is unresolved. The receptor comes from a woman aged 40-49 years with acute COVID-19. The chain's CDR3 is CSSNDLLPYGYTF. CDR3 DNA: TGCAGCTCCAATGATCTACTACCCTATGGCTACACCTTC.